This T cell receptor (beta chain) came from a study of T cell repertoires in cytomegalovirus infection (dated by TCRdb to between 2017 and 2020). Context from the whole study: Alongside well-studied HLA-B-restricted epitopes, the peptide stimulations were aimed at recently identified HLA-C-restricted CMV epitopes, whose presentation resists viral immunomodulation. Because public TCR beta signatures pointed to carriage of CMV infection together with the matching HLA type, the HLA type of each donor mattered for the analysis. The study at large found these results: In both this cohort and an independent cohort of several hundred donors, the cumulative frequency of public TCR beta family members distinguished carriers of CMV infection plus the relevant HLA type. The ex vivo response was dominated by HLA-C-restricted CMV-specific TCR beta clonotypes, and the single most frequent clonotype in two of eight donors was supplied by these HLA-C-restricted clonotypes.

Taken with the paper, the label for treatment or condition translates to: in vitro stimulation with specific CMV peptide epitopes to enrich CMV-specific T cells. Trimming at the junction amounts to 5 bases on V and 3 bases on J, and the germline ends lie 11 bases apart. Including the terminal cysteine and phenylalanine, the CDR3 comprises 14 residues. Of all the DNA, just the CDR3 is kept, 42 bases in frame from base 1. Per the germline V gene (reference sequence), SEHNR is the CDR1 and FQNEAQ is the CDR2. Points on this clonotype: There is no known antigen for this receptor. No quality values exist for individual bases; no much larger clone is one base distant.

Sequencing was carried out with an Illumina HiSeq 1500. Using fastp at Q25 and MiXCR, TCRdb reprocessed the public reads and kept productive beta chains. Merged by CDR3 protein, the rows form single entries marked with the most common genes and DNA. This sample is represented by 800,000 to 950,000 distinct CDR3 sequences; about 30% of them were singletons. Jointly, the top ten make up approximately 13% of the sample. The material sequenced was cultured CD8+ T cells from PBMCs, taken from culture after CMV antigen stimulation. This chain is built from TRBV7-9 and TRBJ1-5; there is no confident call for the D gene. The receptor comes from a human donor in good health (CMV status not recorded). Some clones in this sample may be carry-over from other donors' samples. Read as DNA, the sequence is TGTGCCAGCAGCCTGGGCAGCTTCAATCAGCCCCAGCATTTT. Its protein product is CASSLGSFNQPQHF.